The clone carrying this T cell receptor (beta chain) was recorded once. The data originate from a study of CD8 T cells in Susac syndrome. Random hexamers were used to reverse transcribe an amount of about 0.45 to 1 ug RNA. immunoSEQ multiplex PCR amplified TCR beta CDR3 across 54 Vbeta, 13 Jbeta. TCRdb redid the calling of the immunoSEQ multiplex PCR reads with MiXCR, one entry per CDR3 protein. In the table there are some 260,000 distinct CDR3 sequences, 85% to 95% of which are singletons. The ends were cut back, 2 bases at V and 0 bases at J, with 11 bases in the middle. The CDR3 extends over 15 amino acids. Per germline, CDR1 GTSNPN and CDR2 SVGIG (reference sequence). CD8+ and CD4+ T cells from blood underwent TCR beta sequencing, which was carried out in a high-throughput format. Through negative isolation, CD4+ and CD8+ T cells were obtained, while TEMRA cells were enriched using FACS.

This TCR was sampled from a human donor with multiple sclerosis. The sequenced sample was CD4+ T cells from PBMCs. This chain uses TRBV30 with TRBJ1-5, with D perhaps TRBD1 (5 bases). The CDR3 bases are TGTGCCTGGAGTACAGGATCCAGTAGCAATCAGCCCCAGCATTTT. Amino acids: CAWSTGSSSNQPQHF.